Described below is a single T cell receptor beta chain sequence and its context. What it binds is not known. The CDR3 is 16 amino acids. In germline, CDR1 is SGHRS, CDR2 YFSETQ. Germline trimming cut 3 bases from V and 6 bases from J; bases unmatched to any gene: 9. Clones were read by immunoSEQ multiplex PCR, and TCRdb kept only the in-frame ones, dropping some. Of approximately 150,000 clones in the sample, 89% are singletons; the top ten hold just under 3%. The source of the sample is a study of T cell responses to AZD1222 COVID-19 vaccine. Study-level results: Donor demographics were predominantly white British with a female majority; clonal diversity may be underestimated.

This sample comprised peripheral blood, obtained on day 0 of AZD1222 vaccination. This sequence originates from an adult in good health. V usage is TRBV5-1 and J usage is TRBJ2-1; 10 bases are shared with TRBD1. This chain's CDR3 is CASSSHRDRGGNEQFF. DNA for the CDR3: TGCGCCAGCAGCTCTCATCGGGACAGGGGCGGCAATGAGCAGTTCTTC.